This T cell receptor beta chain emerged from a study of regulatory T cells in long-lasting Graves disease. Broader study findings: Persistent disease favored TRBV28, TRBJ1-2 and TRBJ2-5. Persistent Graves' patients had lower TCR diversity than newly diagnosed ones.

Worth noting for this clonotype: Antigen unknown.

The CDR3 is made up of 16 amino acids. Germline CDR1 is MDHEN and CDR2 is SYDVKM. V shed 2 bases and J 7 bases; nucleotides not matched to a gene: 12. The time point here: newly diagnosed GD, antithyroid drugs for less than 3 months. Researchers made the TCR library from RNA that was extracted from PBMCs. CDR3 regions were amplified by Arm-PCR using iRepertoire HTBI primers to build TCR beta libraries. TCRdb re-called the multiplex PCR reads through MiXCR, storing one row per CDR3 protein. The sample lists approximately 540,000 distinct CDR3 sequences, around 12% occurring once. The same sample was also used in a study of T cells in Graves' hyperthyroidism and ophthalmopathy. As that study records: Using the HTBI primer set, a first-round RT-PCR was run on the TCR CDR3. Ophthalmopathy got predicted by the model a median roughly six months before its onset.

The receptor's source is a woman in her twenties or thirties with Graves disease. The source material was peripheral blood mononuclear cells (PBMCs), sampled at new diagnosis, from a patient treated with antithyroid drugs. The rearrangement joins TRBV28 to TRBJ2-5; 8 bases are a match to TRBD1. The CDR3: CASSLRTGIGKGTQYF. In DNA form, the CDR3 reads TGTGCCAGCAGTTTAAGGACAGGGATAGGCAAGGGGACCCAGTACTTC.